This TCR beta chain was profiled in a study of T-cell memory formation after mild COVID-19. Overall study: Across donors, TCR clusters were largely donor specific. Study-level results: Pre-infection memory carried some responding clones, suggesting that cross-reactive memory joined.

Constant-segment primers were used for 5'RACE, and the resulting TCR alpha and TCR beta cDNA libraries carried sample barcodes and UMIs. Using its own MiXCR run on the 5' RACE reads, TCRdb lists one record per CDR3 protein. The sample lists around 150,000 distinct CDR3 sequences, approximately 10% occurring once. Only a few counts were recorded for this clonotype. Its cognate antigen is unknown. The sequenced sample consisted of PBMCs or a T cell subset sorted from them (not recorded which). The origin of this receptor is a man aged 18 to 30 who had mild COVID-19 (a few samples of this study predate the infection). Cell type and time point are not known.

CDR3 nucleotide sequence: TGTGCCAGCAATCGGACCTATAATTCACCCCTCCACTTT. This sequence encodes CASNRTYNSPLHF. This chain uses TRBV21-1 with TRBJ1-6. TRBV21-1 is described as a pseudogene. There are 13 residues in the CDR3.